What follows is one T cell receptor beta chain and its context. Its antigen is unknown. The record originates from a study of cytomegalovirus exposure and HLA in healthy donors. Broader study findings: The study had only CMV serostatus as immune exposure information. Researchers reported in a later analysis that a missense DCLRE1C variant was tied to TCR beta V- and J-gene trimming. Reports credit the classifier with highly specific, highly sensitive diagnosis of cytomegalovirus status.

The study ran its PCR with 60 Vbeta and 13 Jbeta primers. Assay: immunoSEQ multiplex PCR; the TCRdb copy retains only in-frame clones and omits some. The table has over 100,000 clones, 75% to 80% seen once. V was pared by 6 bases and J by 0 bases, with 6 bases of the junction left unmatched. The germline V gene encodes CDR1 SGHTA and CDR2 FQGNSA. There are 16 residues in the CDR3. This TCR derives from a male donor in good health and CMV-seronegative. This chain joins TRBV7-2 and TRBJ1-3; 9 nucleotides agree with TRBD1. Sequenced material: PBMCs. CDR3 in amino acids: CASRDRGLNSGNTIYF. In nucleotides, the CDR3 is TGTGCCAGCAGGGACAGGGGTCTTAACTCTGGAAACACCATATATTTT.